This T cell receptor beta chain was sequenced for a study of T cells after posttransplantation cyclophosphamide. Overall study results and limits: After PTCy, TRB diversity resembled that of CNI/methotrexate controls. Donor-recipient repertoire similarity was low at 1-2 months, rising over year one. Tissue-infiltrating T cells from skin or gut overlapped little with blood T cells.

About this clone itself: The antigen is unknown.

Produced via immunoSEQ multiplex PCR; TCRdb's table is partial and in-frame only. The sample shows 30,000 to 40,000 clones, about 90% of them seen only once. Sequenced sample: PBMCs. This sequence was found in a woman aged 35 to 49 with a blood cancer, CMV-positive, and with a related stem cell donor.

For the CDR3, the DNA is TGTGCCAGCAGTTTTAGAGGAAGTCCCGAGCAGTACTTC. This encodes CASSFRGSPEQYF. The rearrangement links TRBV27 to TRBJ2-7; D is undetermined. Germline V gene data show CDR1 as MNHEY and CDR2 as SMNVEV (reference sequence). The CDR3 is 13 amino acids. Trimming stripped 3 bases from V and 6 bases from J, with 12 bases between.